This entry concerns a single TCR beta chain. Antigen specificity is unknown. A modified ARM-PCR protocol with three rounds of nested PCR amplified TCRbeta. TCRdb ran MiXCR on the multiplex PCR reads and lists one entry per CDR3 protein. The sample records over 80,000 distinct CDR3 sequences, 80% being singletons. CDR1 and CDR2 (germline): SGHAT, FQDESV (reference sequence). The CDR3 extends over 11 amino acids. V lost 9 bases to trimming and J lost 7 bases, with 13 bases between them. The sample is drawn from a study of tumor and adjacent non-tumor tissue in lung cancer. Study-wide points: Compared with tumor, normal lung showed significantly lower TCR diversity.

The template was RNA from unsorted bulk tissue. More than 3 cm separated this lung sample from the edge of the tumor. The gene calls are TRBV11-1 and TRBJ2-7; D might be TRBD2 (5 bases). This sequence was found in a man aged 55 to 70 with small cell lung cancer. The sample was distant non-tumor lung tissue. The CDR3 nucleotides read TGTGCCAGTAGCCTAGCTGAGGAGCAGTACTTC. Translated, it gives CASSLAEEQYF.